This T cell receptor beta chain came from a study of T cells after yellow fever vaccination (dated by TCRdb to about 2019). Broadly, across the study: Libraries from fractions with low cell numbers were prepared with the SMART-Seq v4 Ultra Low Input RNA kit. Bulk TCR alpha and beta repertoires were sequenced longitudinally to track T-cell clones before and after primary and booster YFV17D yellow fever vaccination. The cohort comprised two healthy male donors, one aged 18 to 29 and one aged 30 to 40 years. Blood was collected at multiple timepoints before and after primary and secondary immunization, and bulk PBMC replicates and cell subsets were isolated. Broader findings and caveats from the paper: A small fraction of clonotypes showed up in both the CD4 and CD8 compartments, probably as a result of convergent recombination. Computational filtering was required because FACS-sorted repertoires could contain abundant contaminating clonotypes from the bulk population. Only two donors were included in the study, so the extent to which the findings can be generalized is limited. Most clones expanded after primary vaccination (almost 97% of CD4 and over 80% of CD8) were re-detected after the booster, suggesting that broad memory maintenance occurred. Compared with the primary T-cell response, the secondary T-cell response was weaker but faster, peaking on day 5 rather than day 15.

This specimen's treatment or condition label, per the study, means: live attenuated yellow fever vaccine strain. PBMCs were isolated from peripheral blood using a standard Ficoll-Paque protocol. With anti-CD3 and anti-CD8 staining plus a dextramer loaded with the yellow fever NS4B epitope peptide, the researchers sorted epitope-specific CD8 T cells. TriZol was used to extract RNA from bulk PBMCs, CD4 and CD8 fractions, and dextramer-positive and dextramer-negative fractions. From the cysteine up to the phenylalanine, the CDR3 has a length of 14 residues. Only the CDR3 portion is preserved as DNA: 42 bases, with reading frame beginning at the first base. At the junction V is shortened by 1 base and J by 4 bases, with 10 bases in between. CDR1 and CDR2 are read off the germline V gene as SGHVS and FNYEAQ. TCR cDNA was synthesized by 5'RACE template switching, through which a universal primer site and unique molecular identifiers were introduced. Priming of cDNA synthesis was performed from both the TCR alpha and TCR beta constant segments. Two PCR steps were used to amplify libraries, with sample barcodes and sequencing adapters being added in the second step. Sequencing of the libraries was done on either Illumina HiSeq 2500 (2x100 bp) or NovaSeq (2x150 bp). On the study's bioinformatics: MIGEC handled demultiplexing of reads and collapsing into UMI consensus sequences, while MiXCR performed V(D)J alignment. Vaccine-responding clonotypes were identified with edgeR using replicate PBMC samples, with FDR below 0.01 and a log2 fold change above 5 up to day 15 being required. CD4 or CD8 identity was assigned to each bulk clonotype according to whether the clonotype was present at higher abundance in the sequenced CD4 repertoire or the sequenced CD8 repertoire. Clonotypes enriched at least 10-fold in dextramer-positive over dextramer-negative fractions were defined as NS4B-specific, and CD4-biased clonotypes were excluded. TCRdb passed the public sequencing reads through fastp at Q25 and MiXCR, retaining productive beta sequences. Rows merge per CDR3 protein into single entries with the most common DNA and genes. TCRdb assigned the V and J calls; the authors' analysis was not used. The sample yields some 96,000 distinct CDR3 sequences; 7.5% to 10% were counted once. 15% to 20% of the sample belongs to the ten largest clones.

A note on this clonotype: Qualities for individual bases were not recorded, and no much larger clone is one base off.

This clonotype was obtained from a man between 18 and 29 years old who received the YFV17D yellow fever vaccine. This specimen was CD8+ T cells not binding an NS4B(214-222) dextramer, sorted from PBMCs, taken around 14 days after the first yellow fever vaccination. Interpreted using the paper, the cell subset or site label stands for: NS4B epitope dextramer-negative CD8 T cells. The chain employs TRBV7-6 and TRBJ1-1; a confident D gene designation cannot be given. The CDR3 protein sequence reads: CASSLGQAVTEAFF. The DNA reads TGTGCCAGCAGCTTAGGTCAGGCTGTCACTGAAGCTTTCTTT.